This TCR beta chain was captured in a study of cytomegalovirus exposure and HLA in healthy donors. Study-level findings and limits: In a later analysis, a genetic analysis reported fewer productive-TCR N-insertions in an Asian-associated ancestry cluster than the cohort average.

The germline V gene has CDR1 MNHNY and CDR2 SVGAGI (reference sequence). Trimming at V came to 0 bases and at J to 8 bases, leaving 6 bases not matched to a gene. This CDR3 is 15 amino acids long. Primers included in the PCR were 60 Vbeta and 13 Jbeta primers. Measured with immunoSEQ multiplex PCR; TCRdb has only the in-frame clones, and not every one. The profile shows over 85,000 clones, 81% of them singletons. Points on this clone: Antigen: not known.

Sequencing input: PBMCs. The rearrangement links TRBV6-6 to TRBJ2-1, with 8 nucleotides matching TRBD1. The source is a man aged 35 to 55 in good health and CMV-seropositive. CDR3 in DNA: TGTGCCAGCAGTTACTCCGGACAGGGTAGGCATGAGCAGTTCTTC. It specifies CASSYSGQGRHEQFF.